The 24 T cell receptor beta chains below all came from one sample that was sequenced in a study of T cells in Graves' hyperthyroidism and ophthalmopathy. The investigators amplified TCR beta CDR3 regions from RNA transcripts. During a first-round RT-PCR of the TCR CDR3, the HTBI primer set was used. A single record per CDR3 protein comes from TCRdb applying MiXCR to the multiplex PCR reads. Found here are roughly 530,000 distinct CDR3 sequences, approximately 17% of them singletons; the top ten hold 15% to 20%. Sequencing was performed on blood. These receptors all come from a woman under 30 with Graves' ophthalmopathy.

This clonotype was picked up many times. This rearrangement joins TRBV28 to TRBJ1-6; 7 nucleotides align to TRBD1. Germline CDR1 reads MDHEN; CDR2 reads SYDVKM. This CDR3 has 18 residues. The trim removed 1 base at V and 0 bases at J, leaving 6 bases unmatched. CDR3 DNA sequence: TGTGCCAGCAGTTTATCGACAGGGCTCGGCTCCTATAATTCACCCCTCCACTTT. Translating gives CASSLSTGLGSYNSPLHF.

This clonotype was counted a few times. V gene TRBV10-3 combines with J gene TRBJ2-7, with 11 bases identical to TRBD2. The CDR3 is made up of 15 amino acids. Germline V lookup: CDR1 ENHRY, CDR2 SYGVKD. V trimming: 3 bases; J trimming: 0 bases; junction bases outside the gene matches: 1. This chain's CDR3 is CAISELAGASYEQYF. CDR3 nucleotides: TGTGCCATCAGTGAACTAGCGGGGGCCTCCTACGAGCAGTACTTC.

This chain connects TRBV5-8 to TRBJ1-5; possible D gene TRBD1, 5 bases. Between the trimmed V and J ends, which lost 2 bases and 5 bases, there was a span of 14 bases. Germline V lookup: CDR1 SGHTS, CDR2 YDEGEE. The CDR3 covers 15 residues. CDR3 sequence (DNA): TGTGCCAGCAGCTTTGATCAGGGAGGGCATCAGCCCCAGCATTTT. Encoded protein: CASSFDQGGHQPQHF.

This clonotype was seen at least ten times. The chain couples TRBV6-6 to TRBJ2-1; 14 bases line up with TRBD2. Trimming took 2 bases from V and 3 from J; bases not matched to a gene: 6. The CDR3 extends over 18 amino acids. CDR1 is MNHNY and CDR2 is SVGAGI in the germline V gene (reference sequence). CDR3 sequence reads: CASSYTGTSGGIYNEQFF. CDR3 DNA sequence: TGTGCCAGCAGTTACACGGGGACTAGCGGGGGTATCTACAATGAGCAGTTCTTC.

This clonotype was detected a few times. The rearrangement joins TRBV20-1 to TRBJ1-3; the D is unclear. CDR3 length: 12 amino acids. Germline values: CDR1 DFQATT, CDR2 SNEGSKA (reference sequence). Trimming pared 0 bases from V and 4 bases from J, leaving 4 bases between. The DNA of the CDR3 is TGCAGTGCTAGAGATCAGGGAAACACCATATATTTT. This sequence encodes CSARDQGNTIYF.

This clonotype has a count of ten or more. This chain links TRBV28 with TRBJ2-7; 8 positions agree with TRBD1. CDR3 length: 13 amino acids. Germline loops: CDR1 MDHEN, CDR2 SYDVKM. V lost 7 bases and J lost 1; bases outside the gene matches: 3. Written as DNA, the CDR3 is TGTGCCAGCAATTGGGACAGGTCCTACGAGCAGTACTTC. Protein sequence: CASNWDRSYEQYF.

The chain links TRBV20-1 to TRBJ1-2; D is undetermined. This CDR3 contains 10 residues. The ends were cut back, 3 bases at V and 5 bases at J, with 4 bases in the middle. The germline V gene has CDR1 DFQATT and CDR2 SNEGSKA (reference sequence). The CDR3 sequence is CSARGYGYTF. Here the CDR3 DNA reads TGCAGTGCTAGGGGGTATGGCTACACCTTC.

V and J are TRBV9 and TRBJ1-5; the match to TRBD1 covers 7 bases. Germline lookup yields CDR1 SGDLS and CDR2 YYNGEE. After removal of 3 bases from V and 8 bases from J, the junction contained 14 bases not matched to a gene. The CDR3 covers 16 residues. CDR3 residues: CASSEDLAGGEEPQHF. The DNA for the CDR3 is TGTGCCAGCAGCGAGGACCTGGCAGGGGGGGAGGAGCCCCAGCATTTT.

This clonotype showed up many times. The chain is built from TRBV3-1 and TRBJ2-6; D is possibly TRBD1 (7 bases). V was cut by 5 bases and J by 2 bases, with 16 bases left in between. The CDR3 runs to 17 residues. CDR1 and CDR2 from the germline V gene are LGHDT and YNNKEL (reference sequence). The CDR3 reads CASSNNRGGTGANVLTF. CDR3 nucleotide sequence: TGTGCCAGCAGCAACAACAGGGGAGGCACTGGGGCCAACGTCCTGACTTTC. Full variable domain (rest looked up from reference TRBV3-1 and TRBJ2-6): DTAVSQTPKYLVTQMGNDKSIKCEQNLGHDTMYWYKQDSKKFLKIMFSYNNKELIINETVPNRFSPKSPDKAHLNLHINSLELGDSAVYFCASSNNRGGTGANVLTFGAGSRLTVL.

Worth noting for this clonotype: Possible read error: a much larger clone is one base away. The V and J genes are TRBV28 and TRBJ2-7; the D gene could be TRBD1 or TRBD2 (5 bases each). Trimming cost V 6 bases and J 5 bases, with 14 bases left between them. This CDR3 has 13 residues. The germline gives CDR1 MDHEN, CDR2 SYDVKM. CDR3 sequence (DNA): TGTGCCAGCAGGAGGGACGGCTTCCACGAGCAGTACTTC. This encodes CASRRDGFHEQYF.

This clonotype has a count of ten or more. CDR3: CASTFTRQGNSPLHF. CDR3 bases: TGTGCCAGCACCTTCACCCGGCAGGGCAATTCACCCCTCCACTTT. The chain employs TRBV2 and TRBJ1-6, with D possibly TRBD1 on 5 matching bases. V was cut by 7 bases and J by 7 bases, with 17 bases left in between. The CDR3 has 15 amino acids. From germline, CDR1 is SNHLY and CDR2 FYNNEI.

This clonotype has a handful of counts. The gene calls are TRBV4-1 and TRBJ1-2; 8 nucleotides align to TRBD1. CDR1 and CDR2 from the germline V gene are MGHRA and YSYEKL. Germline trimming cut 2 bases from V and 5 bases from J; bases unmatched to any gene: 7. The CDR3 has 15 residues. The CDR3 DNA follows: TGCGCCAGCAGCCAATCGCCAGGGGGCAGTTATGGCTACACCTTC. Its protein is CASSQSPGGSYGYTF.

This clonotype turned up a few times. In DNA form, the CDR3 reads TGTGCCAGCAACCCAGCGGGACAGGGAACCGGGGAGCTGTTTTTT. It encodes CASNPAGQGTGELFF. The chain combines TRBV12-3 or TRBV12-4 with TRBJ2-2, with 9 positions matching TRBD1. Unmatched junction bases numbered 8, after V lost 7 bases and J lost 5 bases. The CDR3 covers 15 residues.

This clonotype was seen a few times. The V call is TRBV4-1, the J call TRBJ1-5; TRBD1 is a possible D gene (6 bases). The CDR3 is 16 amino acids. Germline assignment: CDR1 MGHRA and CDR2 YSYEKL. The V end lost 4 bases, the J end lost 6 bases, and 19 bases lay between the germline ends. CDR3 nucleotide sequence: TGCGCCAGCAGCCGAGGGGGTCTGGTAATCGTTCAGCCCCAGCATTTT. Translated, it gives CASSRGGLVIVQPQHF.

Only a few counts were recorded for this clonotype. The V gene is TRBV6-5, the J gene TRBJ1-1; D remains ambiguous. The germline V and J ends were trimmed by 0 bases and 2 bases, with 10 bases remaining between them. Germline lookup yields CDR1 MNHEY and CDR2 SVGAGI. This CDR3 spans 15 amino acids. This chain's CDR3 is CASSYSAGSNTEAFF. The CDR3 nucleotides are TGTGCCAGCAGTTACTCAGCAGGATCTAACACTGAAGCTTTCTTT.

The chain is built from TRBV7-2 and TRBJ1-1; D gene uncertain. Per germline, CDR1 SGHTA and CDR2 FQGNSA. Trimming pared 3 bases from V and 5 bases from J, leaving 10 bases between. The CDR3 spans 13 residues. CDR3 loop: CASSFFRGTEAFF. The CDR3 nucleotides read TGTGCCAGCAGCTTCTTTCGAGGGACTGAAGCTTTCTTT. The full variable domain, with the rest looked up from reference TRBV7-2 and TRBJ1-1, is GAGVSQSPSNKVTEKGKDVELRCDPISGHTALYWYRQSLGQGLEFLIYFQGNSAPDKSGLPSDRFSAERTGGSVSTLTIQRTQQEDSAVYLCASSFFRGTEAFFGQGTRLTVV.

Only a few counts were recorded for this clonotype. In nucleotides, the CDR3 is TGCGCCAGCAGCCAAGACGGGACAGGGCATAATGAAAAACTGTTTTTT. This translates into CASSQDGTGHNEKLFF. V usage is TRBV4-3 and J usage is TRBJ1-4; 9 bases line up with TRBD1. Germline V CDR1 and CDR2: LGHNA, YSLEER. The CDR3 is made up of 16 amino acids. The V and J ends lost 0 bases and 4 bases, in that order; junction bases with no gene match: 3.

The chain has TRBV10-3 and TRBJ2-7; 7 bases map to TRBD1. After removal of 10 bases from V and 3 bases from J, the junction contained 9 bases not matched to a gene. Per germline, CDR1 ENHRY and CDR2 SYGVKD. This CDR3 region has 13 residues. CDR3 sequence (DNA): TGTGCCACCTACGGACAGGAAAGCTACGAGCAGTACTTC. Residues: CATYGQESYEQYF.

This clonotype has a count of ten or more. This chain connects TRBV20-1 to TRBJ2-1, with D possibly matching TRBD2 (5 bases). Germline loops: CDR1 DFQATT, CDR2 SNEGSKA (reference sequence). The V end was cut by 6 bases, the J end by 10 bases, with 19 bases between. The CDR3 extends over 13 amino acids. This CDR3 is CSAYMSLLAEQFF. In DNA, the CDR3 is TGCAGTGCGTATATGAGCCTTTTAGCGGAGCAGTTCTTC.

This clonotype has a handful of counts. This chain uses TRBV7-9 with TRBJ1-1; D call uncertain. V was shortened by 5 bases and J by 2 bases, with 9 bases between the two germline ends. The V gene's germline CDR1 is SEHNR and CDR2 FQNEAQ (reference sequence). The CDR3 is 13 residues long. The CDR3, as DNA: TGTGCCAGCAGCGTGACACCTAACACTGAAGCTTTCTTT. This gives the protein CASSVTPNTEAFF.

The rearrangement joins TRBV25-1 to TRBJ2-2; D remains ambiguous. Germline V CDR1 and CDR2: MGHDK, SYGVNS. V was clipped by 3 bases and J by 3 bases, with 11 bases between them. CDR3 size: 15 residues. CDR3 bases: TGTGCCAGCAGTGAGCAGTCAACGTACACCGGGGAGCTGTTTTTT. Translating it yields CASSEQSTYTGELFF.

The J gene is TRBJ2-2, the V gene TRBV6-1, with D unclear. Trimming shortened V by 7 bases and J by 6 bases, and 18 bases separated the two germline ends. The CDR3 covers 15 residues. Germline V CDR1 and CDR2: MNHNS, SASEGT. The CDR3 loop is CASMSSWAWAGELFF. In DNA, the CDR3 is TGTGCCAGCATGTCGTCTTGGGCCTGGGCCGGGGAGCTGTTTTTT.

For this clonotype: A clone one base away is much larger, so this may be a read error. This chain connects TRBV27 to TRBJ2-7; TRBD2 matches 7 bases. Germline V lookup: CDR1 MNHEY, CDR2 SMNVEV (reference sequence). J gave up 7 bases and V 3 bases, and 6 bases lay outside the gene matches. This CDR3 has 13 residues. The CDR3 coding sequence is TGTGCCAGCAGTTTTGCGGGGGATGCTGAGCAGTACTTC. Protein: CASSFAGDAEQYF.

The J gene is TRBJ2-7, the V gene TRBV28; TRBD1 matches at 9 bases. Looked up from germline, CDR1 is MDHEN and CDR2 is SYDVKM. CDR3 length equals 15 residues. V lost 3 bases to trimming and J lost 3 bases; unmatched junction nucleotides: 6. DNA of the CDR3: TGTGCCAGCAGTTTCCTCACGACAGGGGGCTACGAGCAGTACTTC. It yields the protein CASSFLTTGGYEQYF. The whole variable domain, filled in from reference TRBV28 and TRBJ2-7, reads DVKVTQSSRYLVKRTGEKVFLECVQDMDHENMFWYRQDPGLGLRLIYFSYDVKMKEKGDIPEGYSVSREKKERFSLILESASTNQTSMYLCASSFLTTGGYEQYFGPGTRLTVT.